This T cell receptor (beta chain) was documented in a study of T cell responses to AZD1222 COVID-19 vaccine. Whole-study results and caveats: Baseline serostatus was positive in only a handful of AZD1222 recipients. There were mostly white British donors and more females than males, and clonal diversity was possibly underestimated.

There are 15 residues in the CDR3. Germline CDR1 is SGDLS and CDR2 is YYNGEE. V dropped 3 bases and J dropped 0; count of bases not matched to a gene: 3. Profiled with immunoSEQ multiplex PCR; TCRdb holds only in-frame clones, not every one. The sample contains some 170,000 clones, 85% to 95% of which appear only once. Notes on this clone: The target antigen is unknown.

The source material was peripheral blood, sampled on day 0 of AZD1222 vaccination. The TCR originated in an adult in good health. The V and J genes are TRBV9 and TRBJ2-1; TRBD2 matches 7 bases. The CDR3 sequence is CASSESGVSYNEQFF. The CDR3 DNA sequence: TGTGCCAGCAGCGAAAGCGGGGTCTCCTACAATGAGCAGTTCTTC.